Included here is one T cell receptor beta chain sequence, with context. The antigen it recognizes is unknown. No base quality information exists; no much larger clone differs at one position. The sample belongs to a study of Ad26.COV2.S vaccination and SARS-CoV-2 variants (dated by TCRdb to 2020 to 2022). Background on the whole study: Vaccine-arm donors came from COV1001, a multicentre, randomized, double-blind, placebo-controlled phase I-IIa trial of Ad26.COV2.S in healthy adults. Ad26.COV2.S was administered intramuscularly at 5 x 10^10 or 1 x 10^11 viral particles, either as a single shot or as two shots given 56 days apart. The TCR-sequenced set comprised approximately 30 samples: some 19 Ad26.COV2.S vaccine recipients, 5 placebo recipients and 8 SARS-CoV-2 convalescent individuals. Participants in the trial were split at random into five groups of five each, receiving low-dose or high-dose Ad26.COV2.S once or twice, or else placebo on both occasions. Throughout the experiments and outcome assessment, investigators stayed blinded to trial group allocation. TCRbeta repertoire sequencing served as the tool for gauging how specific and how broad the SARS-CoV-2-reactive T cell receptors were following Ad26.COV2.S vaccination.

The CDR3 goes from the cysteine to the phenylalanine over 15 residues. Just the 45-base CDR3 DNA is kept, in frame starting at base 1. V and J lose 4 bases and 3 bases, and a span of 17 bases separates them. CDR1 and CDR2, per the germline V gene, are SGHRS and YFSETQ. The immunoSEQ Assay was used to sequence TCRbeta CDR3 regions. After extraction, genomic DNA underwent amplification by bias-controlled multiplex PCR, followed by high-throughput sequencing. Processing in the source paper ran as follows. Collapsing and filtering of sequences were performed to quantify the absolute abundance of each unique TCRbeta CDR3 region. T cell fraction was estimated by normalization of TCRbeta template counts to usable DNA, with usable DNA being measured through amplification of reference genes present in all nucleated cells. Repertoire TCRs were annotated as SARS-CoV-2-specific when V gene, CDR3 amino acid sequence and J gene were exactly matched to a known reactive TCR set. The reference SARS-CoV-2 TCR set was obtained from MIRA and was filtered for enrichment in COVID-19-positive ImmuneCODE repertoires, whereby public or cross-reactive TCRs were removed. Drawing on the MIRA antigens, annotated TCRs were analysed further at the level of specific ORF or position within ORF. Breadth was defined as annotated unique rearrangements over total unique productive rearrangements; depth was the summed frequency of those rearrangements. TCR breadth was compared between groups using two-sided Wilcoxon rank-sum tests. Sourced from immuneACCESS, this table was stored by TCRdb with only in-frame sequences that have V and J called. A share of the clones is absent; for the studies checked, an unresolved V gene accounts for under half, and the remainder has no known explanation. V and J calls and clone size come straight from that table; D and trimming were deduced from the DNA. Within this sample are a few hundred thousand clones, with around 90% of them counted one time only. The leading ten clones occupy over 9% of the sample.

Interpreted using the paper, the treatment or condition label stands for: over 15 received Ad26.COV2.S at low or high dose, single or two shots; 5 received placebo; per-sample allocation not given. For vaccine and placebo recipients, the sequenced repertoires came from samples collected on day 63 after the first injection. In Cohort 1b, roughly 25 adults aged 18-55 years were enrolled at a single site in Boston, USA, between 29 July and 7 August 2020. As a vaccine, Ad26.COV2.S was a replication-incompetent adenovirus type 26 vector that expressed a prefusion-stabilized SARS-CoV-2 spike protein derived from the original Wuhan strain. Findings and caveats that apply to the study as a whole: The study lacked the statistical power to compare responses across vaccine doses or regimens. The authors noted that the TCR breadth and depth analyses may have underestimated total T cell responses. Spike-specific TCR breadth was higher in Ad26.COV2.S recipients than in placebo recipients (P = 0.0014). After vaccination, spike-specific CD8+ and CD4+ T cell responses were reported to show substantial breadth. Non-spike TCR breadth was comparable between vaccine and placebo recipients, consistent with the vaccine containing only spike.

The sample was peripheral blood, taken in a trial of Ad26.COV2.S vaccine versus placebo. The chain employs TRBV5-1 and TRBJ2-7; the D segment cannot be called with confidence. The sequence was collected from a person aged 18-65 years who received the Ad26.COV2.S COVID-19 vaccine or a placebo. The CDR3 region reads CASSLGRNRVYEQYF. The nucleotide sequence is TGCGCCAGCAGCCTAGGACGTAACAGAGTCTACGAGCAGTACTTC. Extended through the reference TRBV5-1 and TRBJ2-7 proteins, this CDR3 yields the full variable domain: KAGVTQTPRYLIKTRGQQVTLSCSPISGHRSVSWYQQTPGQGLQFLFEYFSETQRNKGNFPGRFSGRQFSNSRSEMNVSTLELGDSALYLCASSLGRNRVYEQYFGPGTRLTVT.